A selection of T cell receptor beta chains follows, all from one sample in a study of T cell responses to AZD1222 COVID-19 vaccine. Sequencing used immunoSEQ multiplex PCR; TCRdb keeps in-frame clones, though not all of them. Among about 260,000 clones listed, more than 80% were seen once. The specimen was peripheral blood, collected on day 0 of AZD1222 vaccination. The receptors shown here come from an adult in good health. The CDR3 runs from the conserved cysteine through the conserved F or W. The D gene is left open where the match is weak.

V gene: TRBV3-1/TRBV3-2; J gene: TRBJ1-3; D gene: TRBD1; CDR3 protein: CASSPNDRVPGNTIYF
V gene: TRBV7-9; J gene: TRBJ1-1; D gene: -; CDR3 protein: CASSLQENTEAFF
V gene: TRBV6-5; J gene: TRBJ1-3; D gene: -; CDR3 protein: CASSPTWLSGNTIYF
V gene: TRBV5-1; J gene: TRBJ2-7; D gene: TRBD2; CDR3 protein: CASSWTSGYEQYF
V gene: TRBV28; J gene: TRBJ1-5; D gene: -; CDR3 protein: CASSLWTGNQPQHF
V gene: TRBV25-1; J gene: TRBJ1-1; D gene: -; CDR3 protein: CASSDRGNTEAFF
V gene: TRBV5-1; J gene: TRBJ2-3; D gene: -; CDR3 protein: CASSLGQSVTDTQYF
V gene: TRBV27; J gene: TRBJ2-7; D gene: -; CDR3 protein: CASSFSVGPYEQYF
V gene: TRBV7-9; J gene: TRBJ1-4; D gene: -; CDR3 protein: CASSLDRFNEKLFF
V gene: TRBV7-9; J gene: TRBJ1-1; D gene: TRBD1; CDR3 protein: CASSLAGTGSDTEAFF
V gene: TRBV6-5; J gene: TRBJ1-2; D gene: TRBD1; CDR3 protein: CASSYSRQGHGYTF
V gene: TRBV5-6; J gene: TRBJ2-3; D gene: TRBD2; CDR3 protein: CASSLVAAGGQRYF
V gene: TRBV19; J gene: TRBJ1-1; D gene: -; CDR3 protein: CASSIGANTEAFF
V gene: TRBV6-5; J gene: TRBJ1-4; D gene: -; CDR3 protein: CASSNTGSWIEKLFF
V gene: TRBV2; J gene: TRBJ1-2; D gene: -; CDR3 protein: CASIPYGNYGYTF
V gene: TRBV19; J gene: TRBJ1-1; D gene: -; CDR3 protein: CASSQTVIRDTEAFF
V gene: TRBV5-1; J gene: TRBJ2-3; D gene: TRBD2; CDR3 protein: CASSLLAGTDTQYF
V gene: TRBV28; J gene: TRBJ2-3; D gene: -; CDR3 protein: CASSIPGHRKGTQYF
V gene: TRBV21-1; J gene: TRBJ1-6; D gene: -; CDR3 protein: CASSKEELRQLNSPLHF
V gene: TRBV6-1; J gene: TRBJ1-5; D gene: -; CDR3 protein: CASSEGTGTNQPQHF